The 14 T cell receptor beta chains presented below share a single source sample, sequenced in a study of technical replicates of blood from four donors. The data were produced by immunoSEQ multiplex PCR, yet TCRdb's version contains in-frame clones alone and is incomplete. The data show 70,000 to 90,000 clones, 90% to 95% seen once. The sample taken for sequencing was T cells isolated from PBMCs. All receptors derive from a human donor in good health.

The CDR3 reads CVVSRDYEQYF. CDR3 in DNA: TGTGTCGTAAGTCGAGATTACGAGCAGTACTTC. The V and J genes are TRBV7-9 and TRBJ2-7; D remains unclear. The germline CDR1 and CDR2 sequences are SEHNR and FQNEAQ (reference sequence). The CDR3 sequence is 11 residues long.

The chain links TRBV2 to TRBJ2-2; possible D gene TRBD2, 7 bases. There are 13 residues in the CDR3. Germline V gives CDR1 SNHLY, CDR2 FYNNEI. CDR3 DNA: TGTGCGCTAACTCGGGGGGCGAGCGGGGAGCTGTTTTTT. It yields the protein CALTRGASGELFF.

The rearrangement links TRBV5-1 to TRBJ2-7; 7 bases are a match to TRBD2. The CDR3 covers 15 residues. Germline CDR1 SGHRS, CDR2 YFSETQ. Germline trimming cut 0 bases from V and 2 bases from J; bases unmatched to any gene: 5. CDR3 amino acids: CASSLEGLAAYEQYF. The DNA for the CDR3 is TGCGCCAGCAGCTTGGAGGGCCTAGCGGCCTACGAGCAGTACTTC.

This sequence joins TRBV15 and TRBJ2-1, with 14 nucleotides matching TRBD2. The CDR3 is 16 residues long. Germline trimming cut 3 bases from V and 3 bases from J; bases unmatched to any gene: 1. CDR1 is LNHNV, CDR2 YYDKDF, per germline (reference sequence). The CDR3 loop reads CATSRGTSGSYNEQFF. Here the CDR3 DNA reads TGTGCCACCAGCAGGGGGACTAGCGGGAGCTACAATGAGCAGTTCTTC.

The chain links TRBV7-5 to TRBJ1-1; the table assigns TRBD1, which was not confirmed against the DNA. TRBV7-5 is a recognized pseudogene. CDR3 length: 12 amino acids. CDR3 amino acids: CGSRVGNTEAFF. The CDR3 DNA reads TGTGGTAGCAGGGTTGGGAACACTGAAGCTTTCTTT.

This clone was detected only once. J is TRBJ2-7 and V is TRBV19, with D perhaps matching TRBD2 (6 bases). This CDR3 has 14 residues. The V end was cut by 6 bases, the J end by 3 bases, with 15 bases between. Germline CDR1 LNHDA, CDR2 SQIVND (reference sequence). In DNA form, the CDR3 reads TGTGCCAGTAGCTCGTTAGCGGAGAACTACGAGCAGTACTTC. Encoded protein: CASSSLAENYEQYF.

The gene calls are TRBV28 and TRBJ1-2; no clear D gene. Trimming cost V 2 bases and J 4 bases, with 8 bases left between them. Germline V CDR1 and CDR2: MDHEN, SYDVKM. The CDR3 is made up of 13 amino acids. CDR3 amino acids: CASSLEQTYGYTF. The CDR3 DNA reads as TGTGCCAGCAGTTTAGAACAGACCTATGGCTACACCTTC.

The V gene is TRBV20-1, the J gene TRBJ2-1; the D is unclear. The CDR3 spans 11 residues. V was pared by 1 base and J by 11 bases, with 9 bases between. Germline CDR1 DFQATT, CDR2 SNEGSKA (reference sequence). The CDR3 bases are TGCAGTGCTAGAGTTGAGTTAAAGCAGTTCTTC. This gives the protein CSARVELKQFF.

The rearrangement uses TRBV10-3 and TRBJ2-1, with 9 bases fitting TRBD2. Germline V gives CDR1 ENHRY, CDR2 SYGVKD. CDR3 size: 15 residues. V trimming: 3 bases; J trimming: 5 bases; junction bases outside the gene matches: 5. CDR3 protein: CAISETSGLNNEQFF. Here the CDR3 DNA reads TGTGCCATCAGTGAAACTAGCGGGCTCAACAATGAGCAGTTCTTC.

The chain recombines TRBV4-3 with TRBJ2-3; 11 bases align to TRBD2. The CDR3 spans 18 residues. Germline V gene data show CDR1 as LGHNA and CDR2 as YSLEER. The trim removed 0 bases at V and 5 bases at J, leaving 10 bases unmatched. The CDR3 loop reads CASSQDWVAGGVGDTQYF. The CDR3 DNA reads TGCGCCAGCAGCCAAGATTGGGTAGCGGGAGGGGTGGGAGATACGCAGTATTTT.

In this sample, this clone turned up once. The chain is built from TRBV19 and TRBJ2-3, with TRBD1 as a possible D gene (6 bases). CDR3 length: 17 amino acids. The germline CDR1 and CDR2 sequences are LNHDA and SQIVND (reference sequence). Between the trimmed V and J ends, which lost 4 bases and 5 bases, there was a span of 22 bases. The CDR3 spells CASSKGIQGSSEDTQYF. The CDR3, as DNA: TGTGCCAGTAGTAAGGGAATACAGGGCTCCAGTGAAGATACGCAGTATTTT.

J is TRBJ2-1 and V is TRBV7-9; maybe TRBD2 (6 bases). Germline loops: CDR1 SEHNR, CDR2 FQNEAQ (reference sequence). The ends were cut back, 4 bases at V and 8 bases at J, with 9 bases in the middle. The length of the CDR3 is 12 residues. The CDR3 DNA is TGTGCCAGCAGCTCTCGGAGGGATGAGCAGTTCTTC. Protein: CASSSRRDEQFF.

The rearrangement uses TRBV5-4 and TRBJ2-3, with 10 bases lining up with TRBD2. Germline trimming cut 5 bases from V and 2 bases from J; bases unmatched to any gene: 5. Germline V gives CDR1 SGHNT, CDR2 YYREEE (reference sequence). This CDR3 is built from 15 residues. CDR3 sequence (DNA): TGTGCCAGCAGGTTAGCGGGAGGTCACACAGATACGCAGTATTTT. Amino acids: CASRLAGGHTDTQYF.

The CDR3 loop is CASSEPSELTDTQYF. The DNA for the CDR3 is TGTGCCAGCAGTGAACCCTCCGAGTTGACAGATACGCAGTATTTT. This chain links TRBV2 with TRBJ2-3, with no clear D. Trimming took 2 bases from V and 3 from J, leaving 12 bases between them. This CDR3 region has 15 residues. From germline, CDR1 is SNHLY and CDR2 FYNNEI. Combining the CDR3 with reference TRBV2 and TRBJ2-3 gives the whole variable domain EPEVTQTPSHQVTQMGQEVILRCVPISNHLYFYWYRQILGQKVEFLVSFYNNEISEKSEIFDDQFSVERPDGSNFTLKIRSTKLEDSAMYFCASSEPSELTDTQYFGPGTRLTVL.